One sample yielded the 29 T cell receptor beta chains listed below, sequenced in a study of cytotoxic CD8 clonotypes in ibrutinib-treated CLL. The assay was immunoSEQ multiplex PCR, and TCRdb's table has in-frame clones only and misses some. The sample has just under 70,000 clones, approximately 71% seen once. This specimen consisted of PBMCs, obtained after 12 months of ibrutinib treatment. The receptor set was obtained from a human donor with chronic lymphocytic leukemia.

The chain joins TRBV9 to TRBJ2-1; 10 bases are a match to TRBD2. CDR1 is SGDLS, CDR2 YYNGEE, per germline. The V gene end was trimmed by 4 bases and the J gene end by 4 bases; junction bases not matched to a gene: 5. The CDR3 covers 15 residues. This CDR3 reads CASSPSGGDYNEQFF. DNA of the CDR3: TGTGCCAGCAGCCCTAGCGGGGGCGATTACAATGAGCAGTTCTTC.

V gene TRBV5-6 combines with J gene TRBJ1-6; D remains unclear. CDR1 SGHDT and CDR2 YYEEEE come from the germline V gene. This CDR3 is built from 15 residues. Trimming took off 3 bases at V and 6 bases at J, with 13 bases between the two ends. CDR3 nucleotide sequence: TGTGCCAGCAGCTATATTACAATTGGTAATTCACCCCTCCACTTT. Amino acid sequence: CASSYITIGNSPLHF.

The chain is built from TRBV6-6 and TRBJ1-2; D is undetermined. The CDR3 has 13 residues. V was shortened by 4 bases and J by 2 bases, with 8 bases between the two germline ends. Per the germline V gene, CDR1 is MNHNY and CDR2 is SVGAGI (reference sequence). CDR3 in amino acids: CASSLRYNYGYTF. The CDR3 DNA follows: TGTGCCAGCAGTTTACGATACAACTATGGCTACACCTTC.

This chain joins TRBV30 and TRBJ1-4; TRBD1 aligns across 8 bases. Germline CDR1 reads GTSNPN; CDR2 reads SVGIG (reference sequence). The CDR3 consists of 14 residues. Losses at the gene ends were 3 bases for V and 8 bases for J; bases not matched to a gene: 8. The CDR3 sequence is CAWSAGQGREKLFF. The CDR3 nucleotides read TGTGCCTGGAGCGCAGGACAGGGCCGGGAAAAACTGTTTTTT.

This clone was seen ten or more times. The V and J genes are TRBV30 and TRBJ1-2, with D uncertain. V lost 0 bases, J lost 4 bases, and 9 bases lay in between. Germline CDR1 and CDR2: GTSNPN and SVGIG (reference sequence). The CDR3 is 13 residues long. CDR3 region: CAWSVLHGYGYTF. The DNA for the CDR3 is TGTGCCTGGAGTGTACTCCACGGCTATGGCTACACCTTC.

V and J are TRBV30 and TRBJ2-2; D not certain. The CDR3 sequence is 11 residues long. Germline lookup yields CDR1 GTSNPN and CDR2 SVGIG (reference sequence). Deletions cut 4 bases from V and 2 bases from J, with 2 bases between. CDR3 region: CAWTNTGELFF. CDR3 sequence (DNA): TGTGCCTGGACAAACACCGGGGAGCTGTTTTTT.

The chain combines TRBV6-1 with TRBJ2-7, with TRBD1 matching over 11 bases. Trimming removed 1 base from V and 2 bases from J; junction bases left unmatched: 1. Germline assignment: CDR1 MNHNS and CDR2 SASEGT. The CDR3 has 15 residues. CDR3 bases: TGTGCCAGCAGTGAAGGGGGACAGGGGGCCTACGAGCAGTACTTC. Translation: CASSEGGQGAYEQYF.

The chain combines TRBV5-6 with TRBJ2-2; 9 bases are shared with TRBD1. The V and J ends lost 2 bases and 3 bases, in that order; junction bases with no gene match: 11. The CDR3 is made up of 18 amino acids. The germline gives CDR1 SGHDT, CDR2 YYEEEE. The CDR3 nucleotides read TGTGCCAGCAGCTTCAGAAGGAGCCGGGACAGGGACACCGGGGAGCTGTTTTTT. Protein sequence: CASSFRRSRDRDTGELFF. The full variable domain, in which reference TRBV5-6 and TRBJ2-2 provide the parts outside the CDR3, is DAGVTQSPTHLIKTRGQQVTLRCSPKSGHDTVSWYQQALGQGPQFIFQYYEEEERQRGNFPDRFSGHQFPNYSSELNVNALLLGDSALYLCASSFRRSRDRDTGELFFGEGSRLTVL.

V and J are TRBV19 and TRBJ1-6; the D is unclear. The CDR3 is 16 residues long. CDR1 is LNHDA, CDR2 SQIVND, per germline (reference sequence). V shed 6 bases and J shed 6 bases, with 18 bases lying between them. The CDR3 bases are TGTGCCAGTAGCCCTACCCGGCCGGAAGTTAATTCACCCCTCCACTTT. It specifies CASSPTRPEVNSPLHF.

The chain combines TRBV10-3 with TRBJ2-3; unclear D gene. CDR1 ENHRY and CDR2 SYGVKD come from the germline V gene. The germline V and J ends were trimmed by 3 bases and 3 bases, with 16 bases remaining between them. The CDR3 is 16 residues long. CDR3 region: CAISDGKLAVTDTQYF. DNA for the CDR3: TGTGCCATCAGTGATGGGAAGCTGGCAGTAACAGATACGCAGTATTTT.

The chain links TRBV9 to TRBJ2-1, with 8 positions matching TRBD1. The CDR3 runs 16 residues. Losses at the gene ends were 4 bases for V and 3 bases for J; bases not matched to a gene: 9. CDR1 is SGDLS, CDR2 YYNGEE, per germline. In nucleotides, the CDR3 is TGTGCCAGCAGCCCCCGCCAGGGGGCTAGCTACAATGAGCAGTTCTTC. Protein product: CASSPRQGASYNEQFF.

The chain links TRBV10-3 to TRBJ1-6; D call uncertain. CDR1 is ENHRY and CDR2 is SYGVKD in the germline V gene. V lost 3 bases and J lost 7, with 13 bases in between. This CDR3 region has 15 residues. The CDR3 region has the DNA TGTGCCATCAGTGACCCCGGCAAGGAGAATTCACCCCTCCACTTT. As protein: CAISDPGKENSPLHF.

This chain joins TRBV30 and TRBJ2-4; possibly TRBD2 for D (7 bases). Between the trimmed V and J ends, which lost 0 bases and 3 bases, there was a span of 15 bases. The CDR3 consists of 16 residues. Germline V gives CDR1 GTSNPN, CDR2 SVGIG (reference sequence). The CDR3 reads CAWSVRGGLYKNIQYF. The DNA of the CDR3 is TGTGCCTGGAGTGTGAGGGGGGGTTTGTACAAAAACATTCAGTACTTC.

The chain couples TRBV30 to TRBJ1-1; D not certain. This CDR3 is 11 amino acids long. Looked up from germline, CDR1 is GTSNPN and CDR2 is SVGIG (reference sequence). Trimming left V 5 bases short and J 4 bases short, with 8 bases between. CDR3 DNA sequence: TGTGCCTGGCTGGGTCCCACTGAAGCTTTCTTT. Translated: CAWLGPTEAFF.

The chain recombines TRBV28 with TRBJ2-7; D is ambiguous. Germline V gene data show CDR1 as MDHEN and CDR2 as SYDVKM. The CDR3 spans 12 residues. The V gene lost 7 bases and the J gene lost 0 bases, with 7 bases spanning the gap. CDR3 loop: CASKRDSYEQYF. Here the CDR3 DNA reads TGTGCCAGCAAACGCGACTCCTACGAGCAGTACTTC.

This clone was observed a few times. The rearrangement uses TRBV7-8 and TRBJ1-1; D uncertain. The V end was cut by 2 bases, the J end by 1 base, with 11 bases between. This CDR3 has 15 amino acids. The germline V gene has CDR1 SGHVS and CDR2 FQNEAQ. CDR3 amino acids: CASSLPPRPNTEAFF. The CDR3 region has the DNA TGTGCCAGCAGCTTACCCCCCAGACCGAACACTGAAGCTTTCTTT.

V and J are TRBV7-2 and TRBJ2-7, with 10 positions matching TRBD2. Germline CDR1 SGHTA, CDR2 FQGNSA. The CDR3 has 16 amino acids. The trim removed 1 base at V and 0 bases at J, leaving 3 bases unmatched. The CDR3 spells CASSLDLAGASYEQYF. The CDR3 DNA is TGTGCCAGCAGCTTAGATCTAGCGGGGGCCTCCTACGAGCAGTACTTC.

V usage is TRBV6-6 and J usage is TRBJ2-2; D uncertain. This CDR3 is 14 amino acids long. Trimming removed 2 bases at V and 4 bases at J, with 8 bases between. Per the germline V gene, CDR1 is MNHNY and CDR2 is SVGAGI (reference sequence). The CDR3, as DNA: TGTGCCAGCAGTTACAGTGAGGCCACCGGGGAGCTGTTTTTT. This gives the protein CASSYSEATGELFF.

This clone was observed a handful of times. This sequence joins TRBV19 and TRBJ1-2, with D possibly matching TRBD1 (5 bases). V was trimmed by 3 bases and J by 3 bases, leaving 20 bases between them. The V gene's germline CDR1 is LNHDA and CDR2 SQIVND (reference sequence). This CDR3 contains 17 residues. CDR3 residues: CASSIRRQRGSYYGYTF. The CDR3 DNA sequence: TGTGCCAGTAGTATTAGGCGTCAGAGGGGATCATACTATGGCTACACCTTC.

This rearrangement joins TRBV5-1 to TRBJ1-4; 9 nucleotides align to TRBD1. CDR1 is SGHRS, CDR2 YFSETQ, per germline. This CDR3 contains 14 residues. J was trimmed by 7 bases and V by 4 bases; bases with no gene match: 5. CDR3: CASSPGQGSEKLFF. The CDR3 DNA sequence: TGCGCCAGCAGCCCGGGACAGGGTAGTGAAAAACTGTTTTTT.

The gene calls are TRBV5-1 and TRBJ2-5, with 10 bases lining up with TRBD2. The CDR3 covers 18 residues. Unmatched junction bases numbered 11, after V lost 0 bases and J lost 3 bases. In germline, CDR1 is SGHRS, CDR2 YFSETQ. DNA of the CDR3: TGCGCCAGCAGCTTGGCCTTTAGCGGGGGGCCCTTAGAAGAGACCCAGTACTTC. This encodes CASSLAFSGGPLEETQYF.

V is TRBV18 and J is TRBJ1-1; D is unresolved. Germline CDR1 and CDR2: KGHSH and LQKENI. Between the trimmed V and J ends, which lost 0 bases and 3 bases, there was a span of 8 bases. The CDR3 runs to 14 residues. The CDR3 coding sequence is TGTGCCAGCTCACCACCTCCTGGCGACACTGAAGCTTTCTTT. Translating it yields CASSPPPGDTEAFF. The whole variable domain, remainder taken from reference TRBV18 and TRBJ1-1, is NAGVMQNPRHLVRRRGQEARLRCSPMKGHSHVYWYRQLPEEGLKFMVYLQKENIIDESGMPKERFSAEFPKEGPSILRIQQVVRGDSAAYFCASSPPPGDTEAFFGQGTRLTVV.

The chain uses TRBV7-9 and TRBJ1-1; 9 bases are a match to TRBD1. The CDR3 is 13 residues long. V dropped 6 bases and J dropped 7; count of bases not matched to a gene: 6. Germline V gives CDR1 SEHNR, CDR2 FQNEAQ (reference sequence). This chain's CDR3 is CASRSDRGDEAFF. In DNA form, the CDR3 reads TGTGCCAGCAGATCTGACAGGGGGGATGAAGCTTTCTTT. The full variable domain, completed using reference TRBV7-9 and TRBJ1-1, is DTGVSQNPRHKITKRGQNVTFRCDPISEHNRLYWYRQTLGQGPEFLTYFQNEAQLEKSRLLSDRFSAERPKGSFSTLEIQRTEQGDSAMYLCASRSDRGDEAFFGQGTRLTVV.

This clone was observed a single time. The chain carries TRBV5-1 and TRBJ2-5, with D perhaps TRBD1 (6 bases). V lost 0 bases and J lost 3, with 9 bases in between. Per germline, CDR1 SGHRS and CDR2 YFSETQ. The CDR3 is made up of 14 amino acids. This chain's CDR3 is CASSLDGGEETQYF. CDR3 nucleotides: TGCGCCAGCAGCTTGGATGGGGGCGAAGAGACCCAGTACTTC.

J is TRBJ2-5 and V is TRBV10-3; D unresolved. V gave up 3 bases and J gave up 1 base, with 6 bases separating them. CDR3 length: 13 residues. Germline loops: CDR1 ENHRY, CDR2 SYGVKD. The CDR3 region is CAISDWTQETQYF. The DNA for the CDR3 is TGTGCCATCAGTGATTGGACCCAAGAGACCCAGTACTTC.

A remark on this clone: Other DNA sequences within the sample encode an identical CDR3. This chain links TRBV5-1 with TRBJ2-2; D unclear. CDR3 length equals 13 residues. V lost 0 bases and J 4 bases, leaving 4 bases between the germline ends. The V gene's germline CDR1 is SGHRS and CDR2 YFSETQ. The CDR3 sequence: CASSLGGTGELFF. The DNA for the CDR3 is TGCGCCAGCAGCTTGGGGGGCACCGGGGAGCTGTTTTTT.

This clone was observed a few times. The V gene is TRBV9, the J gene TRBJ1-1, with TRBD1 identical over 7 bases. Germline V gene lookup returns CDR1 SGDLS and CDR2 YYNGEE. The CDR3 is made up of 13 amino acids. V was clipped by 0 bases and J by 9 bases; unmatched bases: 5. CDR3 DNA sequence: TGTGCCAGCAGCGTAGTAGGGGACAGCCAAGCTTTCTTT. Encoded protein: CASSVVGDSQAFF.

V usage is TRBV18 and J usage is TRBJ1-2, with TRBD1 as a possible D gene (5 bases). Germline V lookup: CDR1 KGHSH, CDR2 LQKENI. The CDR3 is 12 amino acids. Deletions cut 4 bases from V and 7 bases from J, with 10 bases between. CDR3 residues: CASSQGTGGYTF. The CDR3 DNA follows: TGTGCCAGCTCACAGGGGACGGGTGGCTACACCTTC.

The table lists this clone with a few counts. Here the CDR3 DNA reads TGTGCCAGCAGCCAATCGGGGGCGAGCTATGGCTACACCTTC. Translating gives CASSQSGASYGYTF. The rearrangement links TRBV16 to TRBJ1-2, with D possibly matching TRBD1 (6 bases). Trimming left V 0 bases short and J 4 bases short, with 9 bases between. The CDR3 has 14 residues. Germline CDR1 KGHSY, CDR2 FQNENV.